The 13 T cell receptor beta chains presented below share a single source sample, sequenced in a study of blood T cell repertoires in COVID-19. Libraries were prepared by immunoSEQ multiplex PCR; TCRdb keeps only in-frame clonotypes and omits some of them. The sample carries hundreds of thousands of clones, over 75% recorded once. Sequenced: peripheral blood. The receptors were gathered from a human donor in a cohort sampled during active COVID-19.

The CDR3: CASSQRAGLVNTGELFF. CDR3 coding DNA: TGTGCCAGCAGCCAACGGGCGGGACTAGTTAACACCGGGGAGCTGTTTTTT. V usage is TRBV7-3 and J usage is TRBJ2-2, with 8 bases lining up with TRBD2. This CDR3 contains 17 residues. Germline V lookup: CDR1 SGHTA, CDR2 FQGTGA. The trim removed 5 bases at V and 2 bases at J, leaving 10 bases unmatched.

DNA of the CDR3: TGTGCCAGCAGCACGCTGCTATGGGGGCGCAATGAGCAGTTCTTC. Protein product: CASSTLLWGRNEQFF. This chain joins TRBV7-9 and TRBJ2-1; maybe TRBD1 (6 bases). Germline assignment: CDR1 SEHNR and CDR2 FQNEAQ (reference sequence). The ends were cut back, 5 bases at V and 6 bases at J, with 17 bases in the middle. The CDR3 runs to 15 residues. The full variable domain, its missing parts supplied by reference TRBV7-9 and TRBJ2-1, is DTGVSQNPRHKITKRGQNVTFRCDPISEHNRLYWYRQTLGQGPEFLTYFQNEAQLEKSRLLSDRFSAERPKGSFSTLEIQRTEQGDSAMYLCASSTLLWGRNEQFFGPGTRLTVL.

The rearrangement links TRBV30 to TRBJ1-1; 9 bases map to TRBD1. J lost 4 bases, V lost 2 bases, and 8 bases had no gene match. Germline CDR1 GTSNPN, CDR2 SVGIG (reference sequence). The CDR3 loop spans 15 amino acids. The CDR3 DNA reads TGTGCCTGGAGTTGGACAGGGGTTAGAAGCACTGAAGCTTTCTTT. Its protein is CAWSWTGVRSTEAFF.

The chain combines TRBV2 with TRBJ2-1; D is perhaps TRBD2 (5 bases). Trimming stripped 6 bases from V and 9 bases from J, with 15 bases between. Looked up from germline, CDR1 is SNHLY and CDR2 is FYNNEI. The CDR3 has 13 residues. Here the CDR3 DNA reads TGTGCCAGCAGCGGAGGTTCTAGCTTTGAGCAGTTCTTC. Amino acid sequence: CASSGGSSFEQFF.

This chain connects TRBV5-1 to TRBJ1-2, with D possibly matching TRBD1 (6 bases). Per germline, CDR1 SGHRS and CDR2 YFSETQ. Trimming left V 0 bases short and J 4 bases short, with 13 bases between. This CDR3 is 15 amino acids long. The CDR3 coding sequence is TGCGCCAGCAGCTTGGACAGGGATTTTTTCTATGGCTACACCTTC. It is translated as CASSLDRDFFYGYTF.

This rearrangement joins TRBV27 to TRBJ1-5; the D gene is possibly TRBD1 (5 bases). CDR3 length equals 13 residues. V lost 3 bases, J lost 4 bases, and 7 bases lay in between. Germline CDR1 and CDR2: MNHEY and SMNVEV (reference sequence). The CDR3 DNA sequence: TGTGCCAGCAGTTTGGGGCAGAATCAGCCCCAGCATTTT. Its translation: CASSLGQNQPQHF.

The rearrangement uses TRBV11-2 and TRBJ2-7, with D unresolved. The CDR3 has 13 residues. V was cut by 1 base and J by 4 bases, with 8 bases left in between. The germline V gene encodes CDR1 SGHAT and CDR2 FQNNGV. The CDR3: CASSLAREYEQYF. The CDR3 DNA reads as TGTGCCAGCAGCTTAGCACGAGAATACGAGCAGTACTTC.

The chain has TRBV6-2 or TRBV6-3 and TRBJ2-3, with TRBD2 matching over 9 bases. CDR3 length: 15 residues. Germline CDR1 is MNHEY and CDR2 is SVGEGT. J lost 10 bases, V lost 4 bases, and 12 bases had no gene match. CDR3 sequence: CASSFSGGPHWAQYF. In DNA, the CDR3 is TGTGCCAGCAGTTTCAGCGGGGGGCCCCACTGGGCGCAGTATTTT.

The chain joins TRBV10-3 to TRBJ1-2, with D possibly being TRBD1 (6 bases). The V gene's germline CDR1 is ENHRY and CDR2 SYGVKD. The CDR3 loop spans 14 amino acids. Trimming removed 4 bases from V and 3 bases from J, with 12 bases in between. For the CDR3, the DNA is TGTGCCATCAGTGGAACAGGGCTTGACTATGGCTACACCTTC. This gives the protein CAISGTGLDYGYTF.

The rearrangement joins TRBV18 to TRBJ2-3, with D possibly being TRBD2 (6 bases). V shed 3 bases and J shed 3 bases, with 10 bases lying between them. The germline V gene encodes CDR1 KGHSH and CDR2 LQKENI. The CDR3 has 14 residues. CDR3 protein: CASSPTSRTDTQYF. DNA for the CDR3: TGTGCCAGCTCACCGACTAGTCGTACAGATACGCAGTATTTT.

This clone has just a few counts. The chain recombines TRBV10-1 with TRBJ1-1; D ambiguous. The germline V and J ends were trimmed by 7 bases and 4 bases, with 13 bases remaining between them. The CDR3 length is 13 residues. Germline V gene sequence: CDR1 WNHNN, CDR2 SYGVQD (reference sequence). For the CDR3, the DNA is TGCGCCAGCACCGGGAATATTGGCACTGAAGCTTTCTTT. This sequence encodes CASTGNIGTEAFF.

This chain joins TRBV18 and TRBJ2-7; TRBD2 matches 7 bases. The CDR3 is 15 residues long. Germline CDR1 KGHSH, CDR2 LQKENI. V shed 3 bases, J shed 6 bases, and the junction held 11 bases outside the gene matches. CDR3 nucleotides: TGTGCCAGCTCACCGCGGGGGATCCCGAGTGGCGAGCAGTACTTC. It is translated as CASSPRGIPSGEQYF.

The rearrangement links TRBV18 to TRBJ2-5; D is perhaps TRBD2 (5 bases). This CDR3 is 13 amino acids long. The germline V and J ends were trimmed by 3 bases and 2 bases, with 7 bases remaining between them. Per the germline V gene, CDR1 is KGHSH and CDR2 is LQKENI. CDR3: CASSPRGQETQYF. The DNA of the CDR3 is TGTGCCAGCTCACCCCGGGGACAAGAGACCCAGTACTTC.